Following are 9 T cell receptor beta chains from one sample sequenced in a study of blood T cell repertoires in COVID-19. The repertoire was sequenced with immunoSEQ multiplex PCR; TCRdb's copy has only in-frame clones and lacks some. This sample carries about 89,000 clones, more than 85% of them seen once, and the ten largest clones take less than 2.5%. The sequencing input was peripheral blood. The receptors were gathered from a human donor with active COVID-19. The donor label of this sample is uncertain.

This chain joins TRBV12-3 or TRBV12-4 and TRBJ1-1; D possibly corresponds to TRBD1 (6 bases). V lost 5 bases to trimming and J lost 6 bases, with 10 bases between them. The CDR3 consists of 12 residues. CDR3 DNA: TGTGCCAGCAGTCGGACAGATGCTGAAGCTTTCTTT. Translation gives CASSRTDAEAFF.

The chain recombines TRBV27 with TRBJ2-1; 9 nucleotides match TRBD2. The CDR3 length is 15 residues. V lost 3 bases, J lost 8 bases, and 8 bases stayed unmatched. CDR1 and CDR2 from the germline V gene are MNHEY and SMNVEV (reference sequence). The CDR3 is CASSLSSGAPHEQFF. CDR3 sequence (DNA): TGTGCCAGCAGTTTGTCTAGCGGGGCCCCCCATGAGCAGTTCTTC.

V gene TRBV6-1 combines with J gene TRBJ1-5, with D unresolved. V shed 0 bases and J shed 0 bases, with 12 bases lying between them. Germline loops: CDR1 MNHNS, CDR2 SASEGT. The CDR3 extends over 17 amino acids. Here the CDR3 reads CASSEALAAYSNQPQHF. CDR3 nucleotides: TGTGCCAGCAGTGAAGCGCTAGCAGCTTATAGCAATCAGCCCCAGCATTTT.

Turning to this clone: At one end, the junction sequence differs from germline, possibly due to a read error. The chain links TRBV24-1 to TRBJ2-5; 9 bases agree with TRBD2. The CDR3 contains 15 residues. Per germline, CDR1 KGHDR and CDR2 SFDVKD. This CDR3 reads CAPSDSAGGGGTQYF. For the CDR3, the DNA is TGTGCCCCCAGTGATTCCGCGGGGGGGGGTGGTACCCAGTACTTC.

CDR3 amino acids: CASSNPRGSSGNTIYF. CDR3 bases: TGTGCCAGCAGCAATCCCAGGGGAAGCTCTGGAAACACCATATATTTT. This chain joins TRBV21-1 and TRBJ1-3; the D call in the table, TRBD1, was not verified against the DNA. TRBV21-1 is a pseudogene locus. This CDR3 region has 16 residues.

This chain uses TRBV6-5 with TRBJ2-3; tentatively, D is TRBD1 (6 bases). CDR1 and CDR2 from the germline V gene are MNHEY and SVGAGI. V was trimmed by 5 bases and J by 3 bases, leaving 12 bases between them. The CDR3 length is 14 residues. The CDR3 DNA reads TGTGCCAGCAGTCGCGGACAGCCGACAGATACGCAGTATTTT. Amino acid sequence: CASSRGQPTDTQYF.

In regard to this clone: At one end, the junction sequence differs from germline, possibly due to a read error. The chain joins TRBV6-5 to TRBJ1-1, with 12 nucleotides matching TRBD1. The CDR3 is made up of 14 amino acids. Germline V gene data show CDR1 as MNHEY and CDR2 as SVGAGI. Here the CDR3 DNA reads TGTGCCAGCAGTATTGGGGACAGGGGGCCGCGAGTTGGTTTT. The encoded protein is CASSIGDRGPRVGF.

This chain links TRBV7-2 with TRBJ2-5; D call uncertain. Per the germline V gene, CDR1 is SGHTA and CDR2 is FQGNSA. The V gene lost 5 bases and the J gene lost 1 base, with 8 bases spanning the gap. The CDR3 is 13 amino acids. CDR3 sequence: CASSPRPQETQYF. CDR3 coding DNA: TGTGCCAGCAGCCCTAGGCCCCAAGAGACCCAGTACTTC.

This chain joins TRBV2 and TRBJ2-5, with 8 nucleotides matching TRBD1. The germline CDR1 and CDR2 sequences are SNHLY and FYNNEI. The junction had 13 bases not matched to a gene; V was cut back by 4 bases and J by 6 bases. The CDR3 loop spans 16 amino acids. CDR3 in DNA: TGTGCCAGCAGTGGTGACGGACAGGGTGGGAGGAAGACCCAGTACTTC. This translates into CASSGDGQGGRKTQYF.